Listed below are T cell receptor beta chains from one sample, sequenced in a study of shared clonotypes between healthy human individuals. Assay used: immunoSEQ multiplex PCR; TCRdb lists only in-frame clones, some missing. This table has nearly 1 million clones, over 60% appearing once. Specimen: memory CD4+ T cells sorted from blood. These receptors came from a young man in good health. The CDR3 runs from the conserved cysteine through the conserved F or W. A D gene is named only where the DNA matches it firmly. Size is omitted from some rows. Given values are once, few, many or a class for expanded clones.

J | size | D | V | CDR3 | DNA
TRBJ2-5 | - | - | TRBV28 | CASSLGGVSVQETQYF | TGTGCCAGCAGTTTGGGCGGTGTGTCGGTCCAAGAGACCCAGTACTTC
TRBJ2-2 | - | TRBD2 | TRBV18 | CASSLRTSGSGGELFF | TGTGCCAGCTCTCTTCGGACTAGCGGGAGTGGCGGGGAGCTGTTTTTT
TRBJ2-1 | few | TRBD1 | TRBV18 | CASSRDSYNEQFF | TGTGCCAGCTCAAGGGACAGCTACAATGAGCAGTTCTTC
TRBJ1-6 | - | - | TRBV9 | CASSVAPGFYNSPLHF | TGTGCCAGCAGCGTAGCTCCAGGGTTCTATAATTCACCCCTCCACTTT
TRBJ2-7 | - | - | TRBV2 | CASSGVWRGVGEQYF | TGTGCCAGCAGTGGGGTCTGGCGGGGAGTGGGTGAGCAGTACTTC
TRBJ2-3 | - | TRBD2 | TRBV4-1 | CASSQGGGAPDTQYF | TGCGCCAGCAGCCAAGGCGGGGGGGCCCCAGATACGCAGTATTTT
TRBJ2-2 | once | TRBD2 | TRBV7-9 | CASSFSGGTGELFF | TGTGCCAGCAGCTTTAGCGGGGGCACCGGGGAGCTGTTTTTT
TRBJ2-1 | - | - | TRBV25-1 | CASRPMGLGYNEQFF | TGTGCCAGCAGACCTATGGGATTGGGCTACAATGAGCAGTTCTTC
TRBJ1-2 | - | - | TRBV4-3 | CASSQEALRGEIYGYTF | TGCGCCAGCAGCCAAGAAGCTTTGAGAGGGGAAATCTATGGCTACACCTTC
TRBJ2-5 | once | - | TRBV7-9 | CASSLLADQETQYF | TGTGCCAGCAGCTTACTGGCGGACCAAGAGACCCAGTACTTC
TRBJ1-5 | - | - | TRBV4-1 | CASSQEGGRSGNQPQHF | TGCGCCAGCAGCCAAGAGGGCGGACGGAGTGGCAATCAGCCCCAGCATTTT
TRBJ1-1 | - | - | TRBV28 | CASSSTGNTEAFF | TGTGCCAGCAGTTCCACAGGGAACACTGAAGCTTTCTTT
TRBJ2-7 | - | - | TRBV6-6 | CASSRTGYEQYF | TGTGCCAGCAGCCGAACAGGCTACGAGCAGTACTTC
TRBJ2-2 | - | - | TRBV2 | CASSGQSRNTGELFF | TGTGCCAGCAGTGGGCAGTCCAGAAACACCGGGGAGCTGTTTTTT
TRBJ2-7 | - | TRBD2 | TRBV9 | CASSVEGTSDTYEQYF | TGTGCCAGCAGCGTAGAAGGGACTAGCGACACCTACGAGCAGTACTTC
TRBJ1-2 | - | - | TRBV7-8 | CASSQRWGNYGYTF | TGTGCCAGCAGCCAACGGTGGGGAAACTATGGCTACACCTTC
TRBJ2-2 | - | - | TRBV6-5 | CASSGENTGELFF | TGTGCCAGCAGTGGGGAGAACACCGGGGAGCTGTTTTTT
TRBJ1-2 | - | TRBD1 | TRBV11-2 | CASSSFLSGQAASYYGYTF | TGTGCCAGCAGCTCCTTCCTCTCCGGACAGGCGGCCTCCTACTATGGCTACACCTTC
TRBJ1-6 | - | - | TRBV19 | CASSRKQRDRWVGSPLHF | TGTGCCAGTAGTCGTAAACAAAGGGACCGCTGGGTGGGTTCACCCCTCCACTTT
TRBJ2-7 | - | - | TRBV2 | CASSEARTEVDEQYF | TGTGCCAGCAGTGAAGCCCGGACAGAGGTCGACGAGCAGTACTTC
TRBJ2-4 | - | - | TRBV27 | CASSRGSAKNIQYF | TGTGCCAGCAGTCGGGGCTCAGCCAAAAACATTCAGTACTTC
TRBJ2-3 | - | TRBD2 | TRBV6-5 | CATERRLAGADTQYF | TGTGCCACTGAGCGTAGACTAGCGGGGGCAGATACGCAGTATTTT
TRBJ2-2 | - | TRBD1 | TRBV7-9 | CASSPGTANTGELFF | TGTGCCAGCAGCCCCGGGACAGCGAACACCGGGGAGCTGTTTTTT
TRBJ2-7 | - | TRBD2 | TRBV5-1 | CASSSVSSGAYEQYF | TGCGCCAGCAGCTCCGTTTCGAGCGGGGCCTACGAGCAGTACTTC
TRBJ2-7 | - | TRBD1 | TRBV5-1 | CASSLAQGQGREQYF | TGCGCCAGCAGCTTGGCCCAAGGACAGGGGCGGGAGCAGTACTTC
TRBJ2-7 | few | TRBD1 | TRBV7-9 | CASRYGTGGLDEQYF | TGTGCCAGCAGATATGGGACAGGGGGCTTAGACGAGCAGTACTTC
TRBJ1-1 | - | TRBD1 | TRBV5-1 | CASSLPTGGWNTEAFF | TGCGCCAGCAGCCTACCGACAGGGGGATGGAACACTGAAGCTTTCTTT
TRBJ2-7 | - | TRBD1 | TRBV10-1 | CASSDGTAAYEQYF | TGCGCCAGCAGTGATGGGACAGCAGCCTACGAGCAGTACTTC
TRBJ2-1 | once | - | TRBV10-2 | CASSDRSPWVWDEQFF | TGCGCCAGCAGTGATAGATCCCCTTGGGTTTGGGATGAGCAGTTCTTC
TRBJ2-1 | - | TRBD1 | TRBV18 | CASSPYSGTGVNEQFF | TGTGCCAGCTCACCCTACTCCGGGACAGGTGTTAATGAGCAGTTCTTC
TRBJ1-5 | - | - | TRBV9 | CASSGTATPQPQHF | TGTGCCAGCAGCGGGACAGCCACCCCACAGCCCCAGCATTTT
TRBJ2-3 | - | - | TRBV7-9 | CASSFQQYTDTQYF | TGTGCCAGCAGCTTCCAGCAATACACAGATACGCAGTATTTT
TRBJ2-5 | - | - | TRBV6-1 | CASSGKETQYF | TGTGCCAGCAGTGGAAAGGAGACCCAGTACTTC
TRBJ2-5 | - | TRBD1 | TRBV9 | CASSPRQGQETQYF | TGTGCCAGCAGCCCCCGACAGGGTCAAGAGACCCAGTACTTC
TRBJ2-2 | - | - | TRBV21-1 | CASSNTKRKPPNTGELFF | TGTGCCAGCAGCAACACAAAGCGGAAACCGCCAAACACCGGGGAGCTGTTTTTT
TRBJ2-2 | - | TRBD2 | TRBV19 | CASSTGLAGGRNTGELFF | TGTGCCAGTAGTACCGGACTAGCGGGGGGCCGAAACACCGGGGAGCTGTTTTTT
TRBJ1-1 | - | - | TRBV5-1 | CASSLQGPGGTEAFF | TGCGCCAGCAGCTTACAGGGCCCCGGAGGCACTGAAGCTTTCTTT
TRBJ2-3 | - | TRBD2 | TRBV5-1 | CASSLKLTLAGATDTQYF | TGCGCCAGCAGCTTGAAACTAACACTAGCGGGGGCCACAGATACGCAGTATTTT
TRBJ2-7 | - | TRBD1 | TRBV5-1 | CASSQDRTHSYEQYF | TGCGCCAGCAGCCAGGACAGGACTCACTCCTACGAGCAGTACTTC
TRBJ1-1 | - | - | TRBV2 | CASSDYRSPTNTEAFF | TGTGCCAGCAGTGATTACAGGTCCCCCACGAACACTGAAGCTTTCTTT
TRBJ2-3 | - | - | TRBV6-6 | CASSYSGTPEQYF | TGTGCCAGCAGTTACTCGGGGACTCCAGAGCAGTATTTT
TRBJ2-7 | - | - | TRBV5-4 | CASSLEGTAPEEQYF | TGTGCCAGCAGCTTGGAAGGGACCGCCCCTGAGGAGCAGTACTTC
TRBJ1-1 | few | - | TRBV18 | CASSQGTNTEAFF | TGTGCCAGCTCACAGGGGACGAACACTGAAGCTTTCTTT
TRBJ2-4 | few | TRBD1 | TRBV28 | CASSIRGNIQYF | TGTGCCAGCAGTATCAGGGGGAACATTCAGTACTTC
TRBJ1-2 | once | - | TRBV15 | CATSRDRDISWTNRGRDGYTF | TGTGCCACCAGCAGAGATCGAGATATAAGTTGGACAAATCGAGGGAGGGATGGCTACACCTTC
TRBJ2-7 | once | - | TRBV5-4 | CASSPAGYFNEQYF | TGTGCCAGCAGCCCGGCTGGGTATTTTAACGAGCAGTACTTC
TRBJ1-1 | - | - | TRBV6-6 | CASTRVRNTEAFF | TGTGCCAGCACCCGGGTTAGGAACACTGAAGCTTTCTTT
TRBJ2-1 | once | TRBD2 | TRBV9 | CASSVLAGGSYNEQFF | TGTGCCAGCAGCGTGCTAGCGGGAGGATCATACAATGAGCAGTTCTTC